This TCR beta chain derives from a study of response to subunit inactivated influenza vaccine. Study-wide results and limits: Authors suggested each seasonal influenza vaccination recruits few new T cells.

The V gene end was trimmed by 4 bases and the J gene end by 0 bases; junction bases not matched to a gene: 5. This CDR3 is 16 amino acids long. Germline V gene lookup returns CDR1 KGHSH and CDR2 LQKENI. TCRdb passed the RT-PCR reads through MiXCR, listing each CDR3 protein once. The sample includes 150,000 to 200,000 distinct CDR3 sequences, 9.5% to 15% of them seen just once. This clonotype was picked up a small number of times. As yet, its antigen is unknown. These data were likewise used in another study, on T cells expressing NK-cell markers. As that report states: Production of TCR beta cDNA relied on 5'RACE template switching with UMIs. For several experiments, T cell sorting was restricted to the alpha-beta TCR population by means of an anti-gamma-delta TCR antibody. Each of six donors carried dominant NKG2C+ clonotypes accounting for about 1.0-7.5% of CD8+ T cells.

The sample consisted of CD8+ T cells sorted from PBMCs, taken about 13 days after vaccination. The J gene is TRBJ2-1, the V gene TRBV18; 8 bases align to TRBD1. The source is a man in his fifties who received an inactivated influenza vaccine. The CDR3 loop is CASSLDRGSSYNEQFF. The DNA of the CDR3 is TGTGCCAGCTCACTAGACAGGGGAAGCTCCTACAATGAGCAGTTCTTC.